The 5 T cell receptor beta chains presented below share a single source sample, sequenced in a study of PD-1 blockade in mismatch repair-deficient tumors. Generated by immunoSEQ multiplex PCR, the TCRdb table keeps only in-frame clones and is missing some. The top ten hold 12% of the sample, which has about 130,000 clones, 85% to 90% seen once. Source: peripheral blood, taken approximately 73 weeks after starting pembrolizumab. All receptors derive from an adult with mismatch repair-deficient cancer.

The chain recombines TRBV2 with TRBJ2-7; D is uncertain. The germline CDR1 and CDR2 sequences are SNHLY and FYNNEI. The CDR3 runs to 13 residues. Between the trimmed V and J ends, which lost 10 bases and 0 bases, there was a span of 13 bases. Here the CDR3 DNA reads TGTGCCACACAACCCGACATCTCCTACGAGCAGTACTTC. The encoded protein is CATQPDISYEQYF.

This clone has just one count. The V and J genes are TRBV6-5 and TRBJ2-3, with D uncertain. The CDR3 has 12 residues. Germline loops: CDR1 MNHEY, CDR2 SVGAGI. V was clipped by 2 bases and J by 6 bases, with 6 bases between them. CDR3 sequence (DNA): TGTGCCAGCAGTTACCCCGACGATACGCAGTATTTT. The encoded protein is CASSYPDDTQYF.

The J gene is TRBJ2-7, the V gene TRBV28, with 10 bases identical to TRBD2. With V trimmed by 10 bases and J by 0 bases, 6 bases remained unmatched. Germline loops: CDR1 MDHEN, CDR2 SYDVKM. The CDR3 is made up of 14 amino acids. CDR3: CATLSGRSSYEQYF. The DNA of the CDR3 is TGTGCCACCCTTAGCGGGAGGAGCTCCTACGAGCAGTACTTC.

This chain uses TRBV12-5 with TRBJ2-1; the D gene is possibly TRBD2 (6 bases). V lost 1 base and J 8 bases, leaving 12 bases between the germline ends. The CDR3 spans 14 residues. Germline loops: CDR1 LGHNT, CDR2 FRNRAP. Here the CDR3 reads CASGLAGVSDEQFF. DNA of the CDR3: TGTGCTAGTGGTTTGGCGGGAGTCTCGGATGAGCAGTTCTTC.

The chain recombines TRBV29-1 with TRBJ1-4; D unclear. The V end lost 4 bases, the J end lost 4 bases, and 7 bases lay between the germline ends. The germline V gene has CDR1 SQVTM and CDR2 ANQGSEA. CDR3 length: 12 residues. CDR3 amino acids: CSVGSDNEKLFF. The CDR3 region has the DNA TGCAGCGTTGGCAGTGATAATGAAAAACTGTTTTTT.